This T cell receptor beta chain was documented in a study of blood T cells in healthy people across ages. A second PCR of roughly 6 to 12 cycles used a sample-barcoded 5' primer and a J-beta primer mix. TCRdb passed the 5' RACE reads through MiXCR, listing each CDR3 protein once. This sample carries 1.5 million or so distinct CDR3 sequences, around 40% of them seen once, and the ten largest clones take over 3.5%. The germline V and J ends were trimmed by 5 bases and 5 bases, with 16 bases remaining between them. Germline V lookup: CDR1 SGHTA, CDR2 FQGNSA. This CDR3 contains 15 residues. Specimen: blood. The rearrangement uses TRBV7-2 and TRBJ2-1; D unresolved. This receptor was obtained from a young woman in good health. Written as DNA, the CDR3 is TGTGCCAGCAGCCCAGGATCCCGGCCCCACAATGAGCAGTTCTTC. Encoded protein: CASSPGSRPHNEQFF.